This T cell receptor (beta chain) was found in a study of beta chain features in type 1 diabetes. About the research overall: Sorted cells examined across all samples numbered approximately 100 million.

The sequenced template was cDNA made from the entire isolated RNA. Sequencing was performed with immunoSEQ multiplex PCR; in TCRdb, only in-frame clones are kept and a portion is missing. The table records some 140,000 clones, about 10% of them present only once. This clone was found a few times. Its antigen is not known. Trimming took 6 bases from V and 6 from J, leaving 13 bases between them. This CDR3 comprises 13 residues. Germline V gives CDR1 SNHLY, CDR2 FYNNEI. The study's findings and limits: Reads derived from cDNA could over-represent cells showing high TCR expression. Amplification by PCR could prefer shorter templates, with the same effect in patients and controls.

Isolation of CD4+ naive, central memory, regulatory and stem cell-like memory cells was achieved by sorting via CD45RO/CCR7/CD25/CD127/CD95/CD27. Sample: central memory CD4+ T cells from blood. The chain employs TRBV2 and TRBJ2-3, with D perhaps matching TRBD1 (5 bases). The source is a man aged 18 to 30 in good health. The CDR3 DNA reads TGTGCCAGCAGGAAGGACAAATCTGATACGCAGTATTTT. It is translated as CASRKDKSDTQYF.